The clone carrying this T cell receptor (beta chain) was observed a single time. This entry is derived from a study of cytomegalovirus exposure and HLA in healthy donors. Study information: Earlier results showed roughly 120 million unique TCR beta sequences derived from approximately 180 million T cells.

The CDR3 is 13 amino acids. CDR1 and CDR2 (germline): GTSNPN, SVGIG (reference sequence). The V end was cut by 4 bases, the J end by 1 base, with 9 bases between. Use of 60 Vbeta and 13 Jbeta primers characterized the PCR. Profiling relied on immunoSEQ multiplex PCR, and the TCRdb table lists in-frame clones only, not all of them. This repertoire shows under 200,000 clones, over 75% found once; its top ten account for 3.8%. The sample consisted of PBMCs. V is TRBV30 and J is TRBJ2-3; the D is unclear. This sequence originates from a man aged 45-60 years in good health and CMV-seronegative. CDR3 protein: CAWTAAGTDTQYF. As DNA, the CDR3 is TGTGCCTGGACCGCGGCGGGCACAGATACGCAGTATTTT.